In its sample, the clone carrying this TCR beta chain ranks as medium-sized. Its target is not known. Stated time point: sample taken at primary tumor resection. The sample originates from a study of spatial heterogeneity in lung cancer. Study information: Across the raw uncorrected reads, a unique TCR and UMI combination was observed, on average, more than ten times. Study conclusions and caveats: It was found that expanded intratumoral alpha and beta TCR counts tracked tumor mutation counts.

Germline values: CDR1 MNHNY, CDR2 SVGAGI (reference sequence). V was pared by 6 bases and J by 5 bases, with 10 bases between. This CDR3 has 13 amino acids. TCRdb ran MiXCR on the 5' RACE reads and lists one entry per CDR3 protein. This sample has about 20,000 distinct CDR3 sequences, with approximately 15% found just once. The source material was lung tumor tissue, sampled at surgery. The chain couples TRBV6-6 to TRBJ2-2; D might be TRBD2 (6 bases). This clonotype was sampled from a female donor with early-stage non-small cell lung cancer. Written as DNA, the CDR3 is TGTGCCAGCAGGGGGGGAAGAACCGGGGAGCTGTTTTTT. It yields the protein CASRGGRTGELFF.